This is a list of T cell receptor beta chains from one sample in a study of blood T cell repertoires in COVID-19. Some clones are missing from TCRdb's copy, which holds only in-frame ones; the method was immunoSEQ multiplex PCR. The table records about 180,000 clones, nearly 80% of them present only once. Specimen: PBMCs or T cells enriched from blood (not recorded which). These receptors all come from a man between 60 and 75 years old who had been exposed to COVID-19. CDR3s include the opening cysteine and the closing phenylalanine or tryptophan. A D gene is named only where the DNA matches it firmly. Clone size is stated in some rows and not others, as once, few, many or a class when expanded.

j_call	clone_size	v_call	d_call	cdr3_aa	cdr3_nt
TRBJ1-1	.	TRBV7-9	.	CASSLQGPTEAFF	TGTGCCAGCAGCTTACAGGGTCCCACTGAAGCTTTCTTT
TRBJ2-7	.	TRBV2	.	CASSVLGASASYEQYF	TGTGCCAGCAGTGTCCTTGGGGCTAGCGCTTCCTACGAGCAGTACTTC
TRBJ2-2	.	TRBV7-8	.	CASSLGTHNTGELFF	TGTGCCAGCAGCTTAGGGACTCATAACACCGGGGAGCTGTTTTTT
TRBJ1-6	.	TRBV27	.	CASSPADMNSPLHF	TGTGCCAGCAGTCCCGCAGACATGAATTCACCCCTCCACTTT
TRBJ2-1	.	TRBV19	TRBD2	CASSHPGGSRNEQFF	TGTGCCAGTAGCCACCCCGGGGGGAGTAGGAATGAGCAGTTCTTC
TRBJ1-2	.	TRBV6-2/TRBV6-3	TRBD1	CASSLPGQRMYGYTF	TGTGCCAGCAGTTTACCGGGACAGCGCATGTATGGCTACACCTTC
TRBJ2-2	.	TRBV7-2	.	CASSLDFSGELFF	TGTGCCAGCAGCTTGGACTTCTCCGGGGAGCTGTTTTTT
TRBJ2-7	.	TRBV9	.	CASSRTVGPYEQYF	TGTGCCAGCAGCCGGACAGTGGGTCCCTACGAGCAGTACTTC
TRBJ1-4	.	TRBV19	.	CASSTGGLVNEKLFF	TGTGCCAGTAGCACCGGAGGACTCGTTAATGAAAAACTGTTTTTT
TRBJ1-5	.	TRBV28	.	CASSVVTYSNQPQHF	TGTGCCAGCAGTGTAGTCACCTATAGCAATCAGCCCCAGCATTTT
TRBJ2-7	.	TRBV11-3	TRBD1	CASSPRMTGDAYEQYF	TGTGCCAGCAGCCCGAGAATGACAGGGGATGCCTACGAGCAGTACTTC
TRBJ1-2	.	TRBV19	.	CASSIDRTNLYGYTF	TGTGCCAGTAGTATAGACAGGACTAACCTTTATGGCTACACCTTC
TRBJ2-3	.	TRBV5-5	.	CASSLDGIDTQYF	TGTGCCAGCAGCTTGGACGGTATAGATACGCAGTATTTT
TRBJ2-5	once	TRBV3-1/TRBV3-2	TRBD2	CASSQVHPSTSGYGSYF	TGTGCCAGCAGCCAAGTTCATCCTTCGACTAGCGGGTACGGGTCGTACTTC
TRBJ2-2	.	TRBV5-1	TRBD2	CASRRVAGETGELFF	TGCGCCAGCAGAAGGGTAGCGGGAGAGACCGGGGAGCTGTTTTTT
TRBJ1-5	.	TRBV3-1/TRBV3-2	.	CASSQDSFGNQPQHF	TGTGCCAGCAGCCAAGACTCCTTCGGGAATCAGCCCCAGCATTTT
TRBJ1-2	.	TRBV5-6	.	CASSPGRRVANYGYTF	TGTGCCAGCAGCCCGGGACGGAGGGTAGCTAACTATGGCTACACCTTC
TRBJ2-7	.	TRBV19	TRBD2	CASSIKGLAGGDEQYF	TGTGCCAGTAGTATAAAAGGACTAGCGGGAGGGGACGAGCAGTACTTC
TRBJ2-1	.	TRBV5-4	.	CASSFDLNNEQFF	TGTGCCAGCAGCTTCGACTTGAACAATGAGCAGTTCTTC
TRBJ2-7	.	TRBV7-3	TRBD2	CASSLLRGTSGRPPPYEQYF	TGTGCCAGCAGCTTACTCCGTGGGACTAGCGGGAGGCCTCCCCCCTACGAGCAGTACTTC
TRBJ2-7	.	TRBV4-1	TRBD1	CASSQDNPGTGWSYEQYF	TGCGCCAGCAGCCAAGATAATCCGGGGACAGGTTGGTCCTACGAGCAGTACTTC
TRBJ2-5	once	TRBV28	TRBD1	CASGGDGTVKTQYF	TGTGCCAGCGGGGGAGACGGGACAGTAAAGACCCAGTACTTC